Below are 5 T cell receptor beta chains sequenced from a single sample in a study of graft-versus-host responses after intestinal transplantation. These receptors are not linked to any known antigen. Clones were read by immunoSEQ multiplex PCR, and TCRdb kept only the in-frame ones, dropping some. The profile shows about 93,000 clones, roughly 91% of them singletons. The source was unstimulated CD8+ T cells sorted from spleen or lymph node cells, collected before intestinal transplant. Receptors originate from a human donor who received an intestinal transplant.

V gene TRBV6-5 combines with J gene TRBJ2-2; TRBD2 matches at 9 bases. Germline-derived CDR1 and CDR2 are MNHEY and SVGAGI. V was pared by 3 bases and J by 4 bases, with 3 bases of the junction left unmatched. The CDR3 is made up of 15 amino acids. The chain's CDR3 is CASSYLAGTTGELFF. CDR3 nucleotide sequence: TGTGCCAGCAGTTATCTAGCGGGGACCACCGGGGAGCTGTTTTTT.

CDR3 in DNA: TGTGCCAGCAGTGATGGGGCAGGGAATCGGATTGACAATGAGCAGTTCTTC. This gives the protein CASSDGAGNRIDNEQFF. The chain joins TRBV2 to TRBJ2-1, with D maybe TRBD1 (5 bases). V was cut by 3 bases and J by 5 bases, with 20 bases left in between. This CDR3 region has 17 residues. Germline loops: CDR1 SNHLY, CDR2 FYNNEI. Full variable domain (outside the CDR3, taken from reference TRBV2 and TRBJ2-1): EPEVTQTPSHQVTQMGQEVILRCVPISNHLYFYWYRQILGQKVEFLVSFYNNEISEKSEIFDDQFSVERPDGSNFTLKIRSTKLEDSAMYFCASSDGAGNRIDNEQFFGPGTRLTVL.

The rearrangement uses TRBV28 and TRBJ1-5; TRBD1 aligns across 8 bases. Germline CDR1 MDHEN, CDR2 SYDVKM. CDR3 length equals 16 residues. Trimming removed 3 bases from V and 3 bases from J; junction bases left unmatched: 7. The CDR3 loop is CASSLRAGGYNQPQHF. CDR3 DNA: TGTGCCAGCAGTTTGCGGGCAGGGGGCTACAATCAGCCCCAGCATTTT.

The gene calls are TRBV6-4 and TRBJ2-1; 8 positions match TRBD2. J lost 6 bases, V lost 0 bases, and 7 bases had no gene match. There are 16 residues in the CDR3. Germline V gives CDR1 MRHNA, CDR2 SNTAGT. The CDR3 spells CASSDSAGENGNEQFF. The CDR3 DNA reads as TGTGCCAGCAGTGACTCAGCGGGAGAAAATGGCAATGAGCAGTTCTTC.

The V call is TRBV9, the J call TRBJ2-7, with 8 bases aligning to TRBD2. Germline CDR1 reads SGDLS; CDR2 reads YYNGEE. The CDR3 is 15 amino acids. J gave up 3 bases and V 0 bases, and 5 bases lay outside the gene matches. The CDR3 DNA reads TGTGCCAGCAGCGTAGGTAGCGGGGAGAACTACGAGCAGTACTTC. This codes for CASSVGSGENYEQYF.